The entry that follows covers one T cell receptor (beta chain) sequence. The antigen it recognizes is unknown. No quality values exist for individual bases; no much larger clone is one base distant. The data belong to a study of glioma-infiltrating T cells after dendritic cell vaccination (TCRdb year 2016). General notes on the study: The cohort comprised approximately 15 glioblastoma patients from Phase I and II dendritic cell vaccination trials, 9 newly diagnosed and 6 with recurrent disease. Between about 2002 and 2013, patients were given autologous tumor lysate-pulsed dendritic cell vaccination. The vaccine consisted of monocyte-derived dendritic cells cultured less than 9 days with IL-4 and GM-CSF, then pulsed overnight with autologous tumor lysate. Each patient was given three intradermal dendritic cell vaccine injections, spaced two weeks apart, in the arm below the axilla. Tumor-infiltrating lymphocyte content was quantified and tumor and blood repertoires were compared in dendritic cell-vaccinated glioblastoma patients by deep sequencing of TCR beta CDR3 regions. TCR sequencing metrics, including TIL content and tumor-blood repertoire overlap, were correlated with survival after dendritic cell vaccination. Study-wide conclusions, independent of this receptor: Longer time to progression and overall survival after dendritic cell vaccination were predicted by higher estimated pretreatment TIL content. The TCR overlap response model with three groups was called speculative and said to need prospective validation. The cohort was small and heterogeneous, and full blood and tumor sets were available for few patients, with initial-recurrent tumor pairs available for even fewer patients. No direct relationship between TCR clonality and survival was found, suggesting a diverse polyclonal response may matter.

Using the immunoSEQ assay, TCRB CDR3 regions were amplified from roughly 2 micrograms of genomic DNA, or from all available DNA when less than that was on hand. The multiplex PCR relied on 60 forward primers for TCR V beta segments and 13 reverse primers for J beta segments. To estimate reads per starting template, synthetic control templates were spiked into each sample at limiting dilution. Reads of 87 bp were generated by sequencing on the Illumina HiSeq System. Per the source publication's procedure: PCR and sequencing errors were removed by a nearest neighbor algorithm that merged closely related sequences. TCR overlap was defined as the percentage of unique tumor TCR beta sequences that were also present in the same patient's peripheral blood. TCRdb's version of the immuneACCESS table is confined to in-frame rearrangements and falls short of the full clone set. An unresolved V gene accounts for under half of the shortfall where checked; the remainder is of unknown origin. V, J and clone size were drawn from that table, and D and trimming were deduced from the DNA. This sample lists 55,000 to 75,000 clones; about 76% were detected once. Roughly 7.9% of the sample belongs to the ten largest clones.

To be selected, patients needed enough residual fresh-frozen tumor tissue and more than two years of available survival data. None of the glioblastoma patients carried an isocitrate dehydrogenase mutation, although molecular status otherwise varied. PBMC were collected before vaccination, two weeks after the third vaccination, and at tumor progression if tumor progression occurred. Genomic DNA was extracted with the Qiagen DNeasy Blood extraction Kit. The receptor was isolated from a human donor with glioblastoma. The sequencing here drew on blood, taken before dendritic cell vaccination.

This receptor has the CDR3 CASSKGLAGVGGETQYF. The DNA is TGCGCCAGCAGCAAGGGACTAGCGGGGGTAGGAGGAGAGACCCAGTACTTC. This chain is built from TRBV5-1 and TRBJ2-5; 14 central bases correspond to TRBD2. The CDR1 and CDR2 encoded by the germline V gene are SGHRS and YFSETQ. Reading from cysteine to phenylalanine, the CDR3 counts 17 amino acids. The read is trimmed to its CDR3 DNA, 51 bases read in frame from base 1. V is cut back by 4 bases and J by 4 bases, with 9 bases in the junction unmatched.